The present T cell receptor (beta chain) was sequenced within a study of T-cell reconstitution after alpha-beta-depleted transplantation in children. This clonotype showed up many times. Its matching antigen is unknown. Unique molecular identifiers were built into the TCRbeta library. TCRdb re-called the PCR reads with MiXCR, one entry per CDR3 protein. The sample lists hundreds of thousands of distinct CDR3 sequences; roughly a quarter were seen once. Germline CDR1 and CDR2: SQVTM and ANQGSEA. The CDR3 totals 12 residues. Trimming left V 5 bases short and J 8 bases short, with 12 bases between. General observations from the study: Hyperexpanded clones declined; after one year, newly produced T cells mostly supplied diversity.

V is TRBV29-1 and J is TRBJ2-2; D call uncertain. The sequence came from a female patient aged 2-10 years who had a stem cell transplant for congenital amegakaryocytic thrombocytopenia, so the T cells may come from the graft donor. The sample was PBMCs, mostly from graft donor cells, taken 360 days after TCRalphabeta/CD19-depleted stem cell transplant. CDR3 amino acids: CSVWLVRGELFF. CDR3 nucleotides: TGCAGCGTTTGGTTGGTTCGGGGGGAGCTGTTTTTT.